This TCR beta chain was retrieved from a study of CD4+ T cells in melanoma. On this clone itself: No conserved phenylalanine or tryptophan ends this CDR3, so it is likely a read error. Because the CDR3's place on the DNA is in doubt, the DNA is left out and the CDR3 is given as listed by TCRdb.

Assay: immunoSEQ multiplex PCR; the TCRdb copy retains only in-frame clones and omits some. The data show roughly 140,000 clones, with about 93% seen just once and 1.5% held by the top ten. This receptor was taken from a human donor with melanoma.

CDR3: CSARDLRTVV. This chain uses TRBV20-1 with TRBJ1-2; the table calls TRBD1, which could not be checked here. CDR1 DFQATT and CDR2 SNEGSKA come from the germline V gene (reference sequence). The CDR3 region is 10 residues in length, termini included.